This T cell receptor beta chain was profiled in a study of T cells in Graves' hyperthyroidism and ophthalmopathy (dated 2019 in TCRdb). For context, the study as a whole: TCR V-J signatures able to tell the groups apart were searched for in a discovery cohort of more than 90 patients, of whom more than 40 had Graves' ophthalmopathy and 55 to 65 had stable Graves' hyperthyroidism. After blood sampling, hyperthyroidism patients were treated with methimazole at a starting dose of 30 mg daily, and ophthalmopathy patients were treated with high-dose intravenous methylprednisolone. The 100 discovery patients were divided at random into training and test sets in a 7:3 ratio. TCR Vbeta CDR3 sequencing of 130 to 150 peripheral blood samples (around 45 ophthalmopathy, roughly 74 hyperthyroidism and approximately 17 progressor patients) is reported in the paper. In several Graves' hyperthyroidism patients, the study also compared T-cell repertoires from thyroid tissue with T-cell repertoires from blood. Prospective prediction of ophthalmopathy was tested in an independent validation cohort of under 20 hyperthyroidism patients and 15 to 17 patients who later progressed to ophthalmopathy.

CDR1 GTSNPN and CDR2 SVGIG are derived from the germline V gene (reference sequence). Counted from cysteine to phenylalanine, this CDR3 has 12 amino acids. Here the CDR3 DNA is all that survives: 36 bases in frame from base 1. V and J lose 2 bases and 1 base, and a span of 6 bases separates them. Amplification of TCR beta CDR3 regions was carried out from RNA transcripts. For the first round of RT-PCR on the TCR CDR3, the HTBI primer set was used together with the Qiagen OneStep RT-PCR kit. Libraries were constructed in a second round of multiplex PCR, after which size selection and purification were performed. The libraries were sequenced on an Illumina HiSeq2000 using paired-end 100 bp reads. The authors processed their data as follows. SOAPnuke was used to process the raw data, removing reads that contained adapters or uncalled bases, had a mean Phred below 15, or lacked an exact match to the constant primer or identifier. High-quality paired reads were merged using COPE v1.2.5, and each unique nucleotide sequence was defined as a clonotype. MiTCR v1.1 was used to align clonotypes to the IMGT TRBV, TRBD and TRBJ reference segments. The analysis was restricted to V-J combinations with a frequency above 0.0001, which together covered 98% to 99.2% of the repertoires. The TCS score was defined as F50 (clonal expansion) divided by E x V (chaos), with BLOSUM62-based TCRdist calculated between CDR3 peptides within each V-J. Welch's t-statistics and random forest reduced fewer than 550 V-J features to about 12, which were used in a naive Bayes classifier (R e1071). The Morisita-Horn index was used to measure how similar the thyroid and blood repertoires were. The raw public reads went through TCRdb reprocessing: fastp at Q25, MiXCR clone calling, in-frame beta chains kept. Rows are combined by CDR3 protein, so each entry shows the most common genes and DNA. Clone size and V and J calls follow TCRdb, not the original study. This sample gives around 620,000 distinct CDR3 sequences in total; 46% of them show up just once. Around a fifth of the sample belongs to the ten largest clones.

What the research found in general, with its limitations: In cross-validation, a model built on a 13 V-J signature told ophthalmopathy apart from stable hyperthyroidism with just under 90% sensitivity and about 81% specificity, and in testing the same model reached 80%/75%. Most expanded thyroid clonotypes (frequency above 0.001) were also detected in blood, a finding suggesting that blood repertoires may reflect thyroid immune responses. No statistical method was used to fix the sample size in advance, and group allocation was not hidden from the investigators. In validation, the model predicted progression to ophthalmopathy a median of approximately 6.6 months before onset, with 65% to 71% sensitivity and roughly 77% specificity.

The study excluded patients with uncontrolled infections, other autoimmune diseases, pregnancy or lactation. Diagnoses were established on the basis of clinical symptoms, serum thyroxine and TRAb, thyroid ultrasound, and orbital computed tomography. Total RNA was extracted with Trizol reagent, and quality was checked on an Agilent 2100 Bioanalyzer. This clonotype was observed many times. What antigen it recognizes has not been identified. Base quality data are lacking; no much larger clone is found one base away. This clonotype was obtained from an adult woman with Graves' disease, either hyperthyroidism or ophthalmopathy (not recorded which). This sequence uses TRBV30 and TRBJ2-7; a tentative D call is TRBD2 (5 bases match). The source material was peripheral blood or thyroid tissue (not recorded which). This receptor carries the CDR3 CAWSSGSYEQYF. The nucleotide sequence reads as follows: TGTGCCTGGAGTAGCGGTTCCTACGAGCAGTACTTC.